This entry describes one T cell receptor beta chain. These data originate in a study of blood T cell repertoires in COVID-19. The junction had 5 bases not matched to a gene; V was cut back by 2 bases and J by 5 bases. The CDR3 is 14 residues long. Germline CDR1 reads KGHSH; CDR2 reads LQKENI. Authors' processing steps: Amplification with reference gene primers provided the estimates of nucleated cell counts. Clones were sequenced by immunoSEQ multiplex PCR, and TCRdb holds only the in-frame ones, with some missing. V, J and clone size are taken as reported in that table, and D and trimming were inferred from the DNA itself. The repertoire holds about 100,000 clones, with about 90% as singletons.

The specimen was peripheral blood. This TCR derives from a human donor in a cohort sampled during active COVID-19. The rearrangement joins TRBV18 to TRBJ1-1, with 7 bases aligning to TRBD1. In DNA, the CDR3 is TGTGCCAGCTCACCAGGACAGGCGGGGACTGAAGCTTTCTTT. Encoded protein: CASSPGQAGTEAFF.